Below, 5 T cell receptor beta chains from the same sample are listed, as sequenced in a study of T cell responses to AZD1222 COVID-19 vaccine. Repertoires were generated with immunoSEQ multiplex PCR, while TCRdb's copy carries only in-frame clones and drops some. Among fewer than 110,000 clones listed, 80% to 95% were seen once. Sequencing used peripheral blood, obtained 28 days after the second AZD1222 dose. Receptor source: an adult who received the AZD1222 COVID-19 vaccine.

This chain links TRBV6-5 with TRBJ2-5; TRBD1 matches 9 bases. This CDR3 region has 14 residues. Germline lookup yields CDR1 MNHEY and CDR2 SVGAGI. Germline trimming cut 7 bases from V and 2 bases from J; bases unmatched to any gene: 5. CDR3 loop: CASNRDRVQETQYF. The CDR3 DNA reads as TGTGCCAGCAACCGGGACAGGGTTCAAGAGACCCAGTACTTC.

The chain uses TRBV5-4 and TRBJ1-4; D perhaps matches TRBD1 (5 bases). The germline V and J ends were trimmed by 4 bases and 5 bases, with 9 bases remaining between them. In germline, CDR1 is SGHNT, CDR2 YYREEE (reference sequence). This CDR3 region has 13 residues. CDR3 region: CASSPGPNEKLFF. The CDR3, as DNA: TGTGCCAGCAGCCCGGGACCCAATGAAAAACTGTTTTTT.

This clone has just a few counts. The chain carries TRBV5-1 and TRBJ2-7, with D hard to call. The germline gives CDR1 SGHRS, CDR2 YFSETQ. The CDR3 sequence is 14 residues long. Trimming left V 4 bases short and J 4 bases short, with 15 bases between. The CDR3 reads CASSQTAISYEQYF. CDR3 DNA: TGCGCCAGCAGCCAAACGGCTATTTCTTACGAGCAGTACTTC.

V usage is TRBV9 and J usage is TRBJ2-7; the D is unclear. The CDR3 has 16 residues. V shed 0 bases and J shed 3 bases, with 16 bases lying between them. Germline V gives CDR1 SGDLS, CDR2 YYNGEE. CDR3 sequence: CASSVGMEWGYYEQYF. Written as DNA, the CDR3 is TGTGCCAGCAGCGTAGGTATGGAGTGGGGATACTACGAGCAGTACTTC.

The CDR3 nucleotides read TGTGCCAGCAGGCGGACCGGGGGGACTGAAGCTTTCTTT. Translation: CASRRTGGTEAFF. The chain is built from TRBV28 and TRBJ1-1; D is possibly TRBD1 (5 bases). Germline CDR1 is MDHEN and CDR2 is SYDVKM. Between the trimmed V and J ends, which lost 6 bases and 5 bases, there was a span of 13 bases. The CDR3 is made up of 13 amino acids.